This T cell receptor beta chain came from a study of blood T cell repertoires in COVID-19. In the study overall: Collection of acute and convalescent COVID-19 samples took place in the United States, Italy and Spain. Nucleic acid was either cDNA or gDNA, and it came from T cells, B-cell-depleted T cells, or PBMCs.

TCRdb's copy holds only in-frame clones and misses some; the assay was immunoSEQ multiplex PCR. The sample has 160,000 or so clones, about four fifths seen once. This CDR3 region has 15 residues. V was shortened by 6 bases and J by 1 base, with 15 bases between the two germline ends. Germline loops: CDR1 MNHEY, CDR2 SMNVEV (reference sequence). This rearrangement joins TRBV27 to TRBJ1-2, with D uncertain. The clonotype comes from a woman in her seventies with acute or convalescent COVID-19. Source material: peripheral blood. CDR3: CASRPLSGLNYGYTF. CDR3 in DNA: TGTGCCAGCAGGCCCCTTTCAGGCCTTAACTATGGCTACACCTTC.